Shown below are 22 T cell receptor beta chains from a single sample sequenced in a study of shared clonotypes between healthy human individuals (TCRdb year 2020). Library generation was performed with the immunoSEQ multiplex PCR assay. TCRdb provides this immuneACCESS table in a form limited to in-frame rearrangements. Some clones are lacking; in checked studies, under half of them reflect an unresolved V gene, and why the rest are absent is not known. Recorded for this sample are about 1 million clones; roughly 80% of them occurred a single time. 1.4% to 1.5% of the sample rests with the top ten. Sequenced: memory CD4+ T cells sorted from blood. Sample cell subset or site, as interpreted from the label and publication: CD45RA-negative fraction. These receptors were collected from a man younger than 35 in good health.

This clone was counted only a few times. The V gene is TRBV5-4, the J gene TRBJ1-6, with 7 bases fitting TRBD1. The CDR3 is made up of 13 amino acids. Trimming took 2 bases from V and 8 from J; bases not matched to a gene: 1. Germline values: CDR1 SGHNT, CDR2 YYREEE (reference sequence). The CDR3 bases are TGTGCCAGCAGCTTCCAGGGGGATTCACCCCTCCACTTT. Amino acids: CASSFQGDSPLHF.

The chain carries TRBV27 and TRBJ2-1, with 13 bases that match TRBD2. Germline V gene sequence: CDR1 MNHEY, CDR2 SMNVEV (reference sequence). The trim removed 6 bases at V and 3 bases at J, leaving 11 bases unmatched. This CDR3 has 18 residues. CDR3 loop: CASSRWTSGGTGYNEQFF. In DNA, the CDR3 is TGTGCCAGCAGCCGTTGGACTAGCGGGGGAACGGGCTACAATGAGCAGTTCTTC.

The chain uses TRBV6-5 and TRBJ2-2, with TRBD2 matching 14 bases. J was trimmed by 6 bases and V by 5 bases; bases with no gene match: 2. This CDR3 spans 15 amino acids. Germline V gene sequence: CDR1 MNHEY, CDR2 SVGAGI. Here the CDR3 reads CASSRTSGGPGELFF. As DNA, the CDR3 is TGTGCCAGCAGTAGGACTAGCGGGGGGCCCGGGGAGCTGTTTTTT.

This clone was recorded only once. The chain joins TRBV7-6 to TRBJ2-3, with 10 bases aligning to TRBD2. Germline V CDR1 and CDR2: SGHVS, FNYEAQ. V was clipped by 1 base and J by 5 bases; unmatched bases: 6. The CDR3 extends over 16 amino acids. CDR3 DNA: TGTGCCAGCAGCTTAGGAGCGGGGGGGGTGGTAGATACGCAGTATTTT. This translates into CASSLGAGGVVDTQYF.

The chain recombines TRBV11-2 with TRBJ2-1; TRBD2 is a possible D gene (6 bases). CDR3 length equals 18 residues. Deletions cut 1 base from V and 8 bases from J, with 24 bases between. Looked up from germline, CDR1 is SGHAT and CDR2 is FQNNGV. CDR3 loop: CASSLVSLRGYKRDEQFF. The CDR3, as DNA: TGTGCCAGCAGCTTAGTTTCGCTGCGGGGCTACAAAAGGGATGAGCAGTTCTTC.

The chain employs TRBV6-1 and TRBJ1-1, with D maybe TRBD1 (5 bases). There are 15 residues in the CDR3. The germline gives CDR1 MNHNS, CDR2 SASEGT. Trimming took 7 bases from V and 1 from J, leaving 16 bases between them. Here the CDR3 DNA reads TGTGCCAGCACCAACGGGGGGGGAAGGAACACTGAAGCTTTCTTT. Encoded protein: CASTNGGGRNTEAFF.

Comment on this clone: The sample has other DNA sequences that encode this CDR3 too. The J gene is TRBJ1-4, the V gene TRBV5-1; 9 bases are a match to TRBD1. From germline, CDR1 is SGHRS and CDR2 YFSETQ. J lost 4 bases, V lost 4 bases, and 2 bases had no gene match. This CDR3 has 14 residues. DNA for the CDR3: TGCGCCAGCAGCCCGGGACAGGGTAATGAAAAACTGTTTTTT. Protein sequence: CASSPGQGNEKLFF.

With regard to this clone: Sequence at one end of the junction differs from germline and may be a read error. The chain has TRBV6-1 and TRBJ2-7; possible D gene TRBD1, 6 bases. The germline gives CDR1 MNHNS, CDR2 SASEGT. This CDR3 spans 14 amino acids. CDR3 residues: CASREGTSSYEQYF. As DNA, the CDR3 is TGTGCCAGCAGGGAAGGGACAAGCTCCTACGAGCAGTACTTC.

A remark on this clone: The same CDR3 arises from other DNA sequences in this sample as well. The chain carries TRBV14 and TRBJ1-2; 11 bases align to TRBD1. The length of the CDR3 is 12 residues. Germline CDR1 is SGHDN and CDR2 is FVKESK. Trimming cost V 11 bases and J 8 bases; bases outside gene matches: 7. The CDR3 spells CASGQGARGYTF. The CDR3 region has the DNA TGTGCCTCCGGACAGGGGGCGAGAGGCTACACCTTC. The entire variable domain, with the rest obtained from reference TRBV14 and TRBJ1-2, is as follows: EAGVTQFPSHSVIEKGQTVTLRCDPISGHDNLYWYRRVMGKEIKFLLHFVKESKQDESGMPNNRFLAERTGGTYSTLKVQPAELEDSGVYFCASGQGARGYTFGSGTRLTVV.

The V call is TRBV29-1, the J call TRBJ2-3, with TRBD2 matching over 7 bases. CDR1 and CDR2 (germline): SQVTM, ANQGSEA. V lost 2 bases and J lost 5; bases outside the gene matches: 1. CDR3 length: 12 amino acids. The CDR3, as DNA: TGCAGCGTTGAAAGCGGGGTAGATACGCAGTATTTT. This codes for CSVESGVDTQYF.

This clone has only a few counts. This CDR3 is also generated by other DNA sequences in the sample. V and J are TRBV5-4 and TRBJ2-3; 10 bases are a match to TRBD2. With V trimmed by 0 bases and J by 3 bases, 1 base remained unmatched. Germline CDR1 reads SGHNT; CDR2 reads YYREEE (reference sequence). This CDR3 is built from 15 residues. The CDR3 DNA is TGTGCCAGCAGCTTGGGGACTAGCGGAACAGATACGCAGTATTTT. Translating gives CASSLGTSGTDTQYF. Supplemented by reference TRBV5-4 and TRBJ2-3, the full variable domain reads ETGVTQSPTHLIKTRGQQVTLRCSSQSGHNTVSWYQQALGQGPQFIFQYYREEENGRGNFPPRFSGLQFPNYSSELNVNALELDDSALYLCASSLGTSGTDTQYFGPGTRLTVL.

The chain's CDR3 is CASGRDRAGKNIQYF. The CDR3 DNA follows: TGTGCCAGCGGAAGGGACAGGGCGGGGAAAAACATTCAGTACTTC. This chain uses TRBV6-1 with TRBJ2-4; 9 nucleotides agree with TRBD1. CDR1 is MNHNS and CDR2 is SASEGT in the germline V gene. Trimming took 8 bases from V and 4 from J; bases not matched to a gene: 9. The CDR3 totals 15 residues.

The chain is built from TRBV6-5 and TRBJ1-1; D uncertain. The CDR3 loop spans 15 amino acids. Per the germline V gene, CDR1 is MNHEY and CDR2 is SVGAGI. Trimming took 7 bases from V and 4 from J, leaving 19 bases between them. CDR3 coding DNA: TGTGCCAGCACTTCCATGGGGAGAGGAAGCACTGAAGCTTTCTTT. It translates to CASTSMGRGSTEAFF.

Concerning this clone itself: This could be a read error, since a much larger clone is one nucleotide away. The same CDR3 also results from other DNA sequences found in this sample. The chain recombines TRBV6-1 with TRBJ1-4; D is undetermined. V shed 5 bases and J shed 0 bases, with 7 bases lying between them. This CDR3 has 14 residues. Per germline, CDR1 MNHNS and CDR2 SASEGT. Here the CDR3 reads CASSRTATNEKLFF. For the CDR3, the DNA is TGTGCCAGCAGTCGGACGGCAACTAATGAAAAACTGTTTTTT.

This rearrangement joins TRBV27 to TRBJ2-1; D is unresolved. Germline V gene data show CDR1 as MNHEY and CDR2 as SMNVEV (reference sequence). This CDR3 spans 13 amino acids. Between the trimmed V and J ends, which lost 3 bases and 9 bases, there was a span of 12 bases. This CDR3 is CASSFNIGTEQFF. In DNA, the CDR3 is TGTGCCAGCAGTTTTAATATCGGAACTGAGCAGTTCTTC.

V usage is TRBV29-1 and J usage is TRBJ2-1, with 7 bases identical to TRBD2. This CDR3 has 13 amino acids. Germline-derived CDR1 and CDR2 are SQVTM and ANQGSEA. V lost 3 bases, J lost 10 bases, and 9 bases stayed unmatched. The CDR3 DNA is TGCAGCGTTGAGTGGCTAGCGGAAAAGGAGCAGTTCTTC. Translation: CSVEWLAEKEQFF.

V is TRBV27 and J is TRBJ1-1, with D maybe TRBD1 (6 bases). This CDR3 contains 16 residues. Looked up from germline, CDR1 is MNHEY and CDR2 is SMNVEV (reference sequence). Trimming took off 3 bases at V and 1 base at J, with 15 bases between the two ends. Here the CDR3 reads CASSFGQGRRNTEAFF. CDR3 bases: TGTGCCAGCAGTTTTGGGCAGGGGAGGCGGAACACTGAAGCTTTCTTT.

CDR3 in DNA: TGTGCCAGCCGGAAAGACCGGGTCAAGCAAGAGACCCAGTACTTC. Residues: CASRKDRVKQETQYF. The genes are TRBV7-9 and TRBJ2-5, with D unclear. The CDR3 consists of 15 residues. CDR1 SEHNR and CDR2 FQNEAQ come from the germline V gene (reference sequence). V was shortened by 8 bases and J by 2 bases, with 18 bases between the two germline ends. The complete variable domain, with remaining parts taken from reference TRBV7-9 and TRBJ2-5, reads DTGVSQNPRHKITKRGQNVTFRCDPISEHNRLYWYRQTLGQGPEFLTYFQNEAQLEKSRLLSDRFSAERPKGSFSTLEIQRTEQGDSAMYLCASRKDRVKQETQYFGPGTRLLVL.

The chain joins TRBV11-2 to TRBJ2-3; 11 bases align to TRBD2. The CDR3 consists of 16 residues. The junction had 2 bases not matched to a gene; V was cut back by 0 bases and J by 3 bases. Germline V gene lookup returns CDR1 SGHAT and CDR2 FQNNGV. CDR3 in DNA: TGTGCCAGCAGCTTAGATACTAGCGGGAGAACAGATACGCAGTATTTT. Protein product: CASSLDTSGRTDTQYF.

In this sample, this clone turned up a few times. V gene TRBV6-1 combines with J gene TRBJ1-3; TRBD1 matches 7 bases. The CDR3 spans 15 residues. Germline CDR1 is MNHNS and CDR2 is SASEGT. After removal of 5 bases from V and 0 bases from J, the junction contained 4 bases not matched to a gene. CDR3 protein: CASSLDRNSGNTIYF. The CDR3 nucleotides are TGTGCCAGCAGTCTGGACAGGAACTCTGGAAACACCATATATTTT.

V gene TRBV27 combines with J gene TRBJ1-6; maybe TRBD1 (6 bases). This CDR3 is 16 amino acids long. Trimming took 4 bases from V and 0 from J, leaving 10 bases between them. Germline V gene lookup returns CDR1 MNHEY and CDR2 SMNVEV (reference sequence). CDR3 region: CASSSGAGSYNSPLHF. CDR3 in DNA: TGTGCCAGCAGTTCGGGGGCAGGCTCCTATAATTCACCCCTCCACTTT.

The chain joins TRBV29-1 to TRBJ2-1; D is possibly TRBD1 or TRBD2 (6 bases each). Germline CDR1 reads SQVTM; CDR2 reads ANQGSEA. The CDR3 covers 12 residues. The CDR3 region is CSAGSWGPEQFF. The CDR3 DNA sequence: TGCAGTGCCGGGAGTTGGGGGCCTGAGCAGTTCTTC.